This is a list of T cell receptor beta chains from one sample in a study of high-grade serous ovarian cancer treatment subgroups. Produced via immunoSEQ multiplex PCR; TCRdb's table is partial and in-frame only. In the table there are 12,000 to 15,000 clones, less than 90% of which are singletons. The specimen was tumor tissue. The receptors stem from a human donor with high-grade serous ovarian cancer. CDR3s include the opening cysteine and the closing phenylalanine or tryptophan. The D gene is left open where the match is weak. Clone size is shown for a subset of rows, as once, few, many or a class of expanded clone.

TRBJ1-6 TRBV11-2 . . CASSLEAGAGDNSPLHF
TRBJ1-2 TRBV5-1 TRBD1 . CASSLALTGDYGYTF
TRBJ2-7 TRBV6-5 TRBD2 hyperexpanded CASSYSTSGASYEQYF
TRBJ2-1 TRBV27 TRBD2 . CASSYGGGTFWQFF
TRBJ2-7 TRBV19 TRBD1 . CATSGQKEYEQYF
TRBJ2-5 TRBV7-9 TRBD2 . CASSLGAGGGETQYF
TRBJ2-1 TRBV7-8 TRBD2 . CASSLATSGGYNEQFF
TRBJ2-5 TRBV5-1 . . CASSWTNQETQYF
TRBJ2-1 TRBV14 . few CASSQEFSNYYNEQFF
TRBJ2-3 TRBV15 TRBD2 . CATSRGLAGGQDTQYF
TRBJ2-7 TRBV7-2 . . CASSPSATAYEQYF
TRBJ1-6 TRBV7-6 TRBD1 . CASSLGQGSVSPLHF
TRBJ1-2 TRBV5-1 . few CASSLVQGWGYTF
TRBJ2-4 TRBV30 . . CAWSEEFLAKNIQYF
TRBJ2-2 TRBV5-1 . . CASSLTLQGSANTGELFF
TRBJ1-1 TRBV5-8 TRBD1 . CASSWGTVTEAFF
TRBJ1-2 TRBV18 TRBD1 once CASSATGNSGYGYTF
TRBJ1-6 TRBV6-1 . . CASSDGRSPLHF